These 8 T cell receptor beta chains originate from one sample sequenced in a study of T cells in women clearing cervical HPV infection. Profiling relied on immunoSEQ multiplex PCR, and the TCRdb table lists in-frame clones only, not all of them. Its clone listing holds tens of thousands of clones. The sequencing input was blood buffy coat. These receptors were obtained from a woman aged 18-69 years with a cervical HPV16 infection that either progressed to CIN3+ or cleared (not recorded which).

Comments on this clone: The read stops 3 residues short of the end of the CDR3; the missing end is completed from the germline J gene. This chain connects TRBV27 to TRBJ2-7; 7 bases map to TRBD2. Germline CDR1 is MNHEY and CDR2 is SMNVEV (reference sequence). With 3 bases clipped from V and 0 bases from J, the junction kept 5 bases outside the gene matches. The CDR3 is made up of 15 amino acids. The CDR3 sequence: CASSLLGGGSYEQYF. CDR3 DNA (partial): TGTGCCAGCAGTTTGCTGGGGGGGGGCTCCTACGAG.

According to its frequency, this clone is medium-sized. The read falls 3 residues short of the CDR3 end, and the missing part is taken from the germline J gene. The gene calls are TRBV20-1 and TRBJ2-1, with 8 bases fitting TRBD2. Germline V CDR1 and CDR2: DFQATT, SNEGSKA (reference sequence). V was pared by 2 bases and J by 6 bases, with 6 bases of the junction left unmatched. The CDR3 runs 14 residues. This CDR3 is CSARSLAGFNEQFF. CDR3 DNA (partial): TGCAGTGCTAGAAGTCTAGCGGGCTTCAATGAG.

The part of the CDR3 DNA that was read is TGTGCCAGTAGTCTTACGACAGGGTCGGGTAAAAAA. It specifies CASSLTTGSGKK. From start to end, the CDR3 is CASSLTTGSGKKLFF. The chain combines TRBV19 with TRBJ1-4; 7 nucleotides agree with TRBD1. The CDR3 goes on 3 residues after the read ends, and that part is filled in from the germline J gene. After removal of 5 bases from V and 9 bases from J, the junction contained 12 bases not matched to a gene. The CDR3 loop spans 15 amino acids. Germline assignment: CDR1 LNHDA and CDR2 SQIVND (reference sequence).

Comments on this clone: The read gets to within 3 residues of the CDR3 end, and the germline J gene fills in the rest. The genes are TRBV20-1 and TRBJ2-3; no definite D call. Between the trimmed V and J ends, which lost 4 bases and 0 bases, there was a span of 14 bases. CDR3 size: 15 residues. The germline gives CDR1 DFQATT, CDR2 SNEGSKA (reference sequence). The CDR3 DNA, read in part, is TGCAGTGCTATTTCTGTGAAGACTAGCACAGATACG. Protein: CSAISVKTSTDT. The complete CDR3 sequence is CSAISVKTSTDTQYF.

Of note for this clone: The CDR3 is cut off 3 residues early in the read; its end comes from the germline J gene. V usage is TRBV5-1 and J usage is TRBJ2-5; 12 nucleotides line up with TRBD2. From germline, CDR1 is SGHRS and CDR2 YFSETQ. J lost 5 bases, V lost 2 bases, and 4 bases had no gene match. This CDR3 is 15 amino acids long. The sequenced CDR3 bases are TGCGCCAGCAGCTTTACTAGCGGGAGGTCGGAGACC. It yields the protein CASSFTSGRSET. The full CDR3 protein is CASSFTSGRSETQYF.

On this clone itself: The read ends 3 residues shy of where the CDR3 ends; the end is completed using the germline J gene. This sequence joins TRBV29-1 and TRBJ2-7, with no clear D. Germline assignment: CDR1 SQVTM and CDR2 ANQGSEA. The CDR3 covers 13 residues. Trimming stripped 7 bases from V and 4 bases from J, with 17 bases between. CDR3 bases read: TGCAGCGCCGAAGATGAGTACCAGTACGAG. Protein: CSAEDEYQYE. The entire CDR3 protein reads CSAEDEYQYEQYF.

This clone is labeled medium-sized based on frequency. The read comes to an end 3 residues before the CDR3 does, leaving the germline J gene to fill in the end. The chain combines TRBV4-2 with TRBJ2-1, with 11 positions matching TRBD1. Germline V CDR1 and CDR2: LGHNA, YNFKEQ. The CDR3 covers 20 residues. The V gene end was trimmed by 2 bases and the J gene end by 7 bases; junction bases not matched to a gene: 19. The CDR3 here is CASSQMAGQGAITRLNEQFF. CDR3 DNA, as far as it was read: TGTGCCAGCAGCCAAATGGCCGGACAGGGGGCGATCACCCGATTGAATGAG.

Concerning this clone itself: The CDR3 extends 3 residues past the end of the read, so its final part is completed from the germline J gene. The rearrangement uses TRBV20-1 and TRBJ2-5; 7 bases are shared with TRBD1. CDR1 is DFQATT and CDR2 is SNEGSKA in the germline V gene (reference sequence). This CDR3 has 12 residues. The V segment lost 5 bases and the J segment 5 bases; nucleotides outside the gene matches: 5. CDR3 residues: CSALTGRETQYF. The part of the CDR3 DNA that was read is TGCAGTGCTTTGACAGGGCGGGAGACC.